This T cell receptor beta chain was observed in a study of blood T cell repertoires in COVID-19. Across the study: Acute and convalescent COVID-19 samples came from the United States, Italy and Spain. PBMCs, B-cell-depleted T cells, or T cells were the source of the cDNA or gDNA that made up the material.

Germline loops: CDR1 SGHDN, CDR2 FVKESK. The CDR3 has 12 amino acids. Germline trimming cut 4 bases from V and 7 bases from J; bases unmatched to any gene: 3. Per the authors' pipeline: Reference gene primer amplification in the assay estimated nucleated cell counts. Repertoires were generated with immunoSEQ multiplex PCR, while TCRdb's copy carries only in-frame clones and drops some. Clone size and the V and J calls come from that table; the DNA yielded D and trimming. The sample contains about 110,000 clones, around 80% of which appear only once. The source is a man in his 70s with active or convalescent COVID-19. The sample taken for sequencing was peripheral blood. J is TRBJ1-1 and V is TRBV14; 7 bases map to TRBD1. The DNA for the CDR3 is TGTGCCAGCAGCCTCGGGACAGATGAAGCTTTCTTT. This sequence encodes CASSLGTDEAFF.